These 27 T cell receptor beta chains came from one sample sequenced in a study of response to subunit inactivated influenza vaccine. TCRdb processed the RT-PCR reads anew with MiXCR; each CDR3 protein has one entry. The repertoire has roughly 780,000 distinct CDR3 sequences, less than 20% of them found once; the top ten carry about a tenth. The sequences come from PBMCs from blood, collected about 5 days after vaccination. The receptors come from a middle-aged man who received an inactivated influenza vaccine.

This clonotype has just a few counts. The rearrangement joins TRBV20-1 to TRBJ1-6, with D possibly being TRBD1 (5 bases). Looked up from germline, CDR1 is DFQATT and CDR2 is SNEGSKA (reference sequence). The length of the CDR3 is 13 residues. The V end lost 3 bases, the J end lost 8 bases, and 11 bases lay between the germline ends. This CDR3 reads CSARGPYDSPLHF. The CDR3 DNA reads as TGCAGTGCTAGGGGGCCATATGATTCACCCCTCCACTTT.

This clonotype was seen many times. The genes are TRBV12-3 or TRBV12-4 and TRBJ2-1, with 12 bases that match TRBD2. The V gene end was trimmed by 6 bases and the J gene end by 8 bases; junction bases not matched to a gene: 8. The CDR3 consists of 15 residues. CDR3: CASSPLAGGLYEQFF. CDR3 DNA sequence: TGTGCCAGCAGCCCTCTAGCGGGAGGGCTTTATGAGCAGTTCTTC.

V and J are TRBV10-1 and TRBJ2-2; possibly TRBD1 for D (6 bases). This CDR3 has 13 residues. Germline V CDR1 and CDR2: WNHNN, SYGVQD (reference sequence). Between the trimmed V and J ends, which lost 6 bases and 3 bases, there was a span of 8 bases. The CDR3, as DNA: TGCGCCAGCAGCGGACAGTACACCGGGGAGCTGTTTTTT. Its protein is CASSGQYTGELFF.

The chain uses TRBV7-8 and TRBJ2-5; a possible D gene is TRBD2 (5 bases). CDR1 and CDR2 (germline): SGHVS, FQNEAQ. This CDR3 has 14 amino acids. The ends were cut back, 3 bases at V and 5 bases at J, with 13 bases in the middle. In DNA form, the CDR3 reads TGTGCCAGCAGCTTGAGGACTCTGGGGGAGACCCAGTACTTC. This sequence encodes CASSLRTLGETQYF.

The genes are TRBV20-1 and TRBJ2-1; possible D gene TRBD2, 6 bases. V was pared by 5 bases and J by 5 bases, with 19 bases between. The CDR3 is 15 amino acids. Germline assignment: CDR1 DFQATT and CDR2 SNEGSKA (reference sequence). As DNA, the CDR3 is TGCAGTGCTGTACCCGGGACTTTCGAACACAATGAGCAGTTCTTC. Translated: CSAVPGTFEHNEQFF.

This chain uses TRBV20-1 with TRBJ2-3; D possibly uses TRBD1 or TRBD2 (5 bases each). V gave up 6 bases and J gave up 4 bases, with 26 bases separating them. The CDR3 totals 17 residues. Per the germline V gene, CDR1 is DFQATT and CDR2 is SNEGSKA (reference sequence). Here the CDR3 DNA reads TGCAGTGCCAGACCCCCTTACCGAGGGGTGGTGGCAGATACGCAGTATTTT. It specifies CSARPPYRGVVADTQYF.

The chain employs TRBV9 and TRBJ2-2; D possibly matches TRBD1 or TRBD2 (6 bases each). V gave up 5 bases and J gave up 2 bases, with 16 bases separating them. This CDR3 is 16 amino acids long. The germline V gene encodes CDR1 SGDLS and CDR2 YYNGEE. The DNA of the CDR3 is TGTGCCAGCAGTCCTAGAGGGGGGAGTAACACCGGGGAGCTGTTTTTT. This codes for CASSPRGGSNTGELFF.

This clonotype appeared a few times. CDR3 nucleotides: TGTGCCAGCAGCTTCTGGACGGAAGAAGAGACCCAGTACTTC. The encoded protein is CASSFWTEEETQYF. The gene calls are TRBV5-6 and TRBJ2-5; D not resolved. V was clipped by 2 bases and J by 3 bases, with 11 bases between them. Germline CDR1 is SGHDT and CDR2 is YYEEEE. This CDR3 has 14 amino acids.

The rearrangement joins TRBV28 to TRBJ2-5, with D tentatively TRBD1 or TRBD2 (7 bases each). The CDR3 covers 16 residues. CDR1 is MDHEN, CDR2 SYDVKM, per germline. V shed 5 bases and J shed 2 bases, with 18 bases lying between them. The CDR3 here is CASSLRGLGGQETQYF. The CDR3 DNA reads as TGTGCCAGCAGTCTGAGGGGGCTGGGAGGGCAAGAGACCCAGTACTTC.

The chain joins TRBV28 to TRBJ1-5; 8 bases line up with TRBD1. The CDR3 consists of 18 residues. V gave up 5 bases and J gave up 2 bases; unmatched junction bases: 14. Germline CDR1 reads MDHEN; CDR2 reads SYDVKM. For the CDR3, the DNA is TGTGCCAGCAGTCCCCGACAGGGGCAAGGATGGGGCAATCAGCCCCAGCATTTT. It translates to CASSPRQGQGWGNQPQHF.

The V call is TRBV6-2 or TRBV6-3, the J call TRBJ2-3, with D perhaps matching TRBD2 (5 bases). V was pared by 6 bases and J by 6 bases, with 25 bases between. Germline values: CDR1 MNHEY, CDR2 SVGEGT. The CDR3 is made up of 17 amino acids. CDR3 sequence: CASSKAELIHPADTQYF. CDR3 nucleotide sequence: TGTGCCAGCAGCAAAGCGGAACTGATCCACCCGGCGGATACGCAGTATTTT.

This clonotype has more than one count but fewer than ten. The DNA for the CDR3 is TGCGCCAGCAGCTTTTGGTCCCCCACAGATACGCAGTATTTT. Protein sequence: CASSFWSPTDTQYF. The chain has TRBV5-1 and TRBJ2-3; D unclear. This CDR3 contains 14 residues. Trimming removed 2 bases from V and 2 bases from J, with 9 bases in between. Germline assignment: CDR1 SGHRS and CDR2 YFSETQ.

The chain recombines TRBV7-3 with TRBJ1-6; D remains unclear. V lost 4 bases and J lost 6, with 10 bases in between. CDR3 length: 14 amino acids. Germline values: CDR1 SGHTA, CDR2 FQGTGA. The CDR3 nucleotides are TGTGCCAGCAGCTACATGGGTAGTAATTCACCCCTCCACTTT. Residues: CASSYMGSNSPLHF.

The table lists this clonotype with a few counts. Possible read error: a much larger clone is one base away. V gene TRBV5-5 combines with J gene TRBJ2-7; D gene ambiguous. V was clipped by 2 bases and J by 2 bases, with 5 bases between them. Germline CDR1 is SGHKS and CDR2 is YYEKEE (reference sequence). CDR3 size: 12 residues. CDR3 DNA: TGTGCCAGCAGCTTCACCCCCTACGAGCAGTACTTC. Translating it yields CASSFTPYEQYF. The whole variable domain, remainder taken from reference TRBV5-5 and TRBJ2-7, is DAGVTQSPTHLIKTRGQQVTLRCSPISGHKSVSWYQQVLGQGPQFIFQYYEKEERGRGNFPDRFSARQFPNYSSELNVNALLLGDSALYLCASSFTPYEQYFGPGTRLTVT.

The genes are TRBV6-2 or TRBV6-3 and TRBJ1-1; 7 bases line up with TRBD1. Germline trimming cut 6 bases from V and 5 bases from J; bases unmatched to any gene: 9. Germline assignment: CDR1 MNHEY and CDR2 SVGEGT. The CDR3 covers 14 residues. The CDR3 spells CASRSSGGGTEAFF. The CDR3 DNA reads TGTGCCAGCAGATCTTCAGGGGGGGGGACTGAAGCTTTCTTT.

There are a few counts of this clonotype. The chain combines TRBV7-6 with TRBJ1-1; D call uncertain. The V end lost 5 bases, the J end lost 1 base, and 20 bases lay between the germline ends. The CDR3 totals 17 residues. In germline, CDR1 is SGHVS, CDR2 FNYEAQ. CDR3 bases: TGTGCCAGCAGCCCCCTTAAATCTTTCCGGGAGAACACTGAAGCTTTCTTT. Its protein is CASSPLKSFRENTEAFF.

This clonotype appeared once. The rearrangement links TRBV11-2 to TRBJ1-1; D ambiguous. Per the germline V gene, CDR1 is SGHAT and CDR2 is FQNNGV. Trimming removed 1 base from V and 0 bases from J, with 9 bases in between. The CDR3 has 15 amino acids. The CDR3 reads CASSLGQTMNTEAFF. The CDR3 DNA follows: TGTGCCAGCAGCTTAGGGCAGACCATGAACACTGAAGCTTTCTTT. The full variable domain, rest sourced from reference TRBV11-2 and TRBJ1-1, is EAGVAQSPRYKIIEKRQSVAFWCNPISGHATLYWYQQILGQGPKLLIQFQNNGVVDDSQLPKDRFSAERLKGVDSTLKIQPAKLEDSAVYLCASSLGQTMNTEAFFGQGTRLTVV.

The chain links TRBV11-2 to TRBJ1-6, with TRBD1 matching over 9 bases. The CDR3 has 15 residues. J was trimmed by 9 bases and V by 3 bases; bases with no gene match: 6. The germline V gene has CDR1 SGHAT and CDR2 FQNNGV. As DNA, the CDR3 is TGTGCCAGCAGCTTGGCTGGGACAGGGAGTTCACCCCTCCACTTT. This encodes CASSLAGTGSSPLHF.

The chain joins TRBV20-1 to TRBJ2-5, with no clear D. Germline-derived CDR1 and CDR2 are DFQATT and SNEGSKA (reference sequence). The V and J ends lost 1 base and 3 bases respectively, with 6 bases between them. This CDR3 has 12 residues. CDR3 bases: TGCAGTGCTAGAGGTCGCAAAGAGACCCAGTACTTC. As protein: CSARGRKETQYF.

The chain recombines TRBV20-1 with TRBJ1-5; TRBD1 matches 8 bases. This CDR3 contains 14 residues. Trimming removed 5 bases from V and 0 bases from J; junction bases left unmatched: 3. CDR1 DFQATT and CDR2 SNEGSKA come from the germline V gene (reference sequence). The CDR3 DNA sequence: TGCAGTGCTGGGGGACAGGTTAGCAATCAGCCCCAGCATTTT. This sequence encodes CSAGGQVSNQPQHF.

The chain links TRBV18 to TRBJ1-6; D is unclear. The V and J ends lost 2 bases and 9 bases respectively, with 14 bases between them. Germline CDR1 and CDR2: KGHSH and LQKENI. This CDR3 spans 15 amino acids. CDR3 nucleotide sequence: TGTGCCAGCTCACCAACCGGGAACGATGGTTCACCCCTCCACTTT. It encodes CASSPTGNDGSPLHF.

The sample holds a few counts of this clonotype. The CDR3 region is CASSLGDTHQPQHF. The CDR3 nucleotides read TGTGCCAGCAGTTTAGGGGACACCCATCAGCCCCAGCATTTT. The chain carries TRBV12-3 or TRBV12-4 and TRBJ1-5; a possible D gene is TRBD1 (6 bases). The CDR3 consists of 14 residues. V was shortened by 1 base and J by 5 bases, with 9 bases between the two germline ends.

The chain recombines TRBV15 with TRBJ2-5; unclear D gene. The CDR3 contains 11 residues. Germline assignment: CDR1 LNHNV and CDR2 YYDKDF (reference sequence). V lost 1 base to trimming and J lost 7 bases, with 4 bases between them. CDR3 region: CATSRVGTQYF. Written as DNA, the CDR3 is TGTGCCACCAGCAGAGTTGGGACCCAGTACTTC.

V and J are TRBV5-4 and TRBJ1-2; possibly TRBD1 for D (5 bases). This CDR3 has 15 residues. V lost 2 bases and J lost 2, with 13 bases in between. Germline V lookup: CDR1 SGHNT, CDR2 YYREEE (reference sequence). The CDR3 bases are TGTGCCAGCAGCTTCTTGGGGACGGGAAACTATGGCTACACCTTC. Residues: CASSFLGTGNYGYTF.

V and J are TRBV20-1 and TRBJ2-7; the D gene is possibly TRBD2 (5 bases). V was pared by 6 bases and J by 7 bases, with 22 bases between. The CDR3 is 14 amino acids. Germline assignment: CDR1 DFQATT and CDR2 SNEGSKA (reference sequence). The CDR3 loop is CSALLPFGRTEQYF. CDR3 nucleotide sequence: TGCAGTGCGCTTCTGCCGTTTGGGAGAACGGAGCAGTACTTC.

The V call is TRBV24-1, the J call TRBJ1-1, with D hard to call. The ends were cut back, 8 bases at V and 2 bases at J, with 11 bases in the middle. Germline loops: CDR1 KGHDR, CDR2 SFDVKD. The CDR3 loop spans 13 amino acids. CDR3 sequence: CATIRGPNTEAFF. Written as DNA, the CDR3 is TGTGCCACCATCCGGGGTCCTAACACTGAAGCTTTCTTT.

This clonotype was seen more than once but under ten times. The chain recombines TRBV27 with TRBJ2-5; D remains unclear. The CDR3 is 10 residues long. The V gene's germline CDR1 is MNHEY and CDR2 SMNVEV (reference sequence). The CDR3 reads CEIRQETQYF. As DNA, the CDR3 is TGTGAGATCCGCCAAGAGACCCAGTACTTC.